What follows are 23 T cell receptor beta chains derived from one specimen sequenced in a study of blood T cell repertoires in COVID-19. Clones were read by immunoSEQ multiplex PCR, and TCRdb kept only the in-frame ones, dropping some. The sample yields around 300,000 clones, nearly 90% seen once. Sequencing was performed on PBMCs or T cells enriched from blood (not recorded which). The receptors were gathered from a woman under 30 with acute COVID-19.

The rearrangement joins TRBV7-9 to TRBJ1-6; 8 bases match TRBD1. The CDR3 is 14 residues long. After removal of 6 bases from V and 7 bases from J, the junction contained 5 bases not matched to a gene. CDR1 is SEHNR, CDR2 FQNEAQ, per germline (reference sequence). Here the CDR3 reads CASSLTGANSPLHF. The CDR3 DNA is TGTGCCAGCAGTTTGACAGGGGCGAATTCACCCCTCCACTTT.

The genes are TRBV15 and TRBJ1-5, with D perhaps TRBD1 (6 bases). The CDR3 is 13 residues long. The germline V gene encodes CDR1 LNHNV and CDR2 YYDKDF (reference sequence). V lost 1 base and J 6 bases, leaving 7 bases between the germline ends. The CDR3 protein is CATSRADSQPQHF. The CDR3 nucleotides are TGTGCCACCAGCAGAGCGGACAGTCAGCCCCAGCATTTT. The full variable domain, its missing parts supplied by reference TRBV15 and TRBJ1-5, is DAMVIQNPRYQVTQFGKPVTLSCSQTLNHNVMYWYQQKSSQAPKLLFHYYDKDFNNEADTPDNFQSRRPNTSFCFLDIRSPGLGDTAMYLCATSRADSQPQHFGDGTRLSIL.

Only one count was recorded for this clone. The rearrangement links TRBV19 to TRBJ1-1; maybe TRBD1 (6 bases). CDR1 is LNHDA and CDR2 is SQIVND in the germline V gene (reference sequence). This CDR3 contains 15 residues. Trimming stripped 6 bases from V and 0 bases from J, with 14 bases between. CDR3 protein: CASRTSTGLNTEAFF. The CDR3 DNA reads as TGTGCCAGTAGGACCTCAACAGGGTTGAACACTGAAGCTTTCTTT.

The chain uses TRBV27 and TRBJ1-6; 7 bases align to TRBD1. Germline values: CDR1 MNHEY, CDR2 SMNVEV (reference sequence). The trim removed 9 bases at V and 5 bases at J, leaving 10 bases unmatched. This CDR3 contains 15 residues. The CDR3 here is CASSLDRLNNSPLHF. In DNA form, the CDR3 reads TGTGCCAGTTCACTGGACAGGTTAAATAATTCACCCCTCCACTTT.

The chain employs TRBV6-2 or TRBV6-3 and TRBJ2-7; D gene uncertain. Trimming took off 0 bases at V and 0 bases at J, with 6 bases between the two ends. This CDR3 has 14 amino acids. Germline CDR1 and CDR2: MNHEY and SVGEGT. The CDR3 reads CASSYSRGSYEQYF. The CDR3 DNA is TGTGCCAGCAGTTACTCGAGAGGCTCCTACGAGCAGTACTTC.

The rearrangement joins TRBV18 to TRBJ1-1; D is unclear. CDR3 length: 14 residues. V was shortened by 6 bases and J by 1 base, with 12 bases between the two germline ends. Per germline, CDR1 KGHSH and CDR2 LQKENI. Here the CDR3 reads CASSGGVSNTEAFF. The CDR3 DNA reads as TGTGCCAGCTCCGGCGGGGTGTCGAACACTGAAGCTTTCTTT.

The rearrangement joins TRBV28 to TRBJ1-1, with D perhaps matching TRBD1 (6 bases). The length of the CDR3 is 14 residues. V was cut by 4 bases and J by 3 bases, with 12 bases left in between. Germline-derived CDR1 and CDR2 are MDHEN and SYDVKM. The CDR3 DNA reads TGTGCCAGCAGTTCGCCCACAGGGTACACTGAAGCTTTCTTT. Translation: CASSSPTGYTEAFF.

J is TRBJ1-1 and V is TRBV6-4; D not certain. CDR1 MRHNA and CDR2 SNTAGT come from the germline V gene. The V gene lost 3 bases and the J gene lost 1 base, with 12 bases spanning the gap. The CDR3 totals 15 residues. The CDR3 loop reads CASSERAFGNTEAFF. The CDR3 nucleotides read TGTGCCAGCAGTGAGCGGGCCTTCGGGAACACTGAAGCTTTCTTT.

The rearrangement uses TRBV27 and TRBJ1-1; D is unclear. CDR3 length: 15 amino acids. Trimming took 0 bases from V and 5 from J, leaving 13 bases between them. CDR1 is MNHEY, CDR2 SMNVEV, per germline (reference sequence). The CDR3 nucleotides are TGTGCCAGCAGTTTATCAAGAAGCATATGGACTGAAGCTTTCTTT. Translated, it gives CASSLSRSIWTEAFF.

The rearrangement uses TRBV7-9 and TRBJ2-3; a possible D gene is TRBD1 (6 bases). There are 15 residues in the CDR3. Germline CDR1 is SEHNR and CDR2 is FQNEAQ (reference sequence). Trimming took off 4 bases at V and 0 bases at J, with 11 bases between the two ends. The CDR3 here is CASSWTTGSTDTQYF. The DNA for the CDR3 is TGTGCCAGCAGCTGGACGACAGGTAGCACAGATACGCAGTATTTT.

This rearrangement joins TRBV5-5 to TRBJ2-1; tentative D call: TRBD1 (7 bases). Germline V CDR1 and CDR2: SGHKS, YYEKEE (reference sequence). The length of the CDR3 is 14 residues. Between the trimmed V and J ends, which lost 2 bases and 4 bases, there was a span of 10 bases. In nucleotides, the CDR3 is TGTGCCAGCAGCTTCGGGGGACAGTACAATGAGCAGTTCTTC. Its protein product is CASSFGGQYNEQFF.

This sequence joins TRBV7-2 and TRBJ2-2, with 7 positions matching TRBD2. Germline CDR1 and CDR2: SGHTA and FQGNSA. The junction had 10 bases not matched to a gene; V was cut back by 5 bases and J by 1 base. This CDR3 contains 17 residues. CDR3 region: CASSIRASGVNTGELFF. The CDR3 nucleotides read TGTGCCAGCAGCATCCGGGCGAGCGGGGTGAACACCGGGGAGCTGTTTTTT.

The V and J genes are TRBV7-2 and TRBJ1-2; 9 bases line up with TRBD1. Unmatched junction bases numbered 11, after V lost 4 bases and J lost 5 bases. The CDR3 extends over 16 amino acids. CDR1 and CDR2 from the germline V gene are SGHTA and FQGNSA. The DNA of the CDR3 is TGTGCCAGCAGCTCGCCCATGACAGGGGGGCTTTATGGCTACACCTTC. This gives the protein CASSSPMTGGLYGYTF. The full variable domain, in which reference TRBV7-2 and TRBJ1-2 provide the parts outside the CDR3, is GAGVSQSPSNKVTEKGKDVELRCDPISGHTALYWYRQSLGQGLEFLIYFQGNSAPDKSGLPSDRFSAERTGGSVSTLTIQRTQQEDSAVYLCASSSPMTGGLYGYTFGSGTRLTVV.

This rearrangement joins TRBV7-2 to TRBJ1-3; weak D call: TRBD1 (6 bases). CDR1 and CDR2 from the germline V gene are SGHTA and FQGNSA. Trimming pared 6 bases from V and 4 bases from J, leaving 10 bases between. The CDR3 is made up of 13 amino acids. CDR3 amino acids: CASSPGGGNTIYF. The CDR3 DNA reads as TGTGCCAGCAGTCCGGGGGGCGGAAACACCATATATTTT.

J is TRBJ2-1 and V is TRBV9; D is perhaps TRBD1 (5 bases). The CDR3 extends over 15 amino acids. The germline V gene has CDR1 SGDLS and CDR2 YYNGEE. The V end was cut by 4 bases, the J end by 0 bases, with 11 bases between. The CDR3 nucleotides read TGTGCCAGCAGCCCTGGTGGGGCCTCCTACAATGAGCAGTTCTTC. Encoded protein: CASSPGGASYNEQFF.

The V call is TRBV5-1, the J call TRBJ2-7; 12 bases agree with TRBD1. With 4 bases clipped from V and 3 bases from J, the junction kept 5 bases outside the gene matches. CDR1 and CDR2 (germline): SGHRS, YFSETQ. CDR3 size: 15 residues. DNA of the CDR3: TGCGCCAGCAGCACGGGGACAGGGGGCCGCTACGAGCAGTACTTC. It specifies CASSTGTGGRYEQYF.

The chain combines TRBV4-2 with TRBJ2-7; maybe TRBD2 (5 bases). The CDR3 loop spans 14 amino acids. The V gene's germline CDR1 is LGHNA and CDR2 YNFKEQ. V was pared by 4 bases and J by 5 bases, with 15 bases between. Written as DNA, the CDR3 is TGTGCCAGCAGCCCGGCGGGTATCAACGACGAGCAGTACTTC. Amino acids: CASSPAGINDEQYF.

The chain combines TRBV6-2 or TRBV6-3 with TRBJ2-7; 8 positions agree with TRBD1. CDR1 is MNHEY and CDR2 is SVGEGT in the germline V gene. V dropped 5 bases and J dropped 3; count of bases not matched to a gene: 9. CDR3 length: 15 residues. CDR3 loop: CASSRTGTGRYEQYF. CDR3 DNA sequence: TGTGCCAGCAGTCGGACCGGGACAGGTCGCTACGAGCAGTACTTC.

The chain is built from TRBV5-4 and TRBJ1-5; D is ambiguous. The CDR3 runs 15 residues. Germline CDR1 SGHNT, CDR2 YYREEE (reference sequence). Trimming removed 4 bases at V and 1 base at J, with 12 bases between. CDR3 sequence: CASSPDPRSNQPQHF. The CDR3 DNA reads TGTGCCAGCAGCCCAGACCCCAGGAGCAATCAGCCCCAGCATTTT.

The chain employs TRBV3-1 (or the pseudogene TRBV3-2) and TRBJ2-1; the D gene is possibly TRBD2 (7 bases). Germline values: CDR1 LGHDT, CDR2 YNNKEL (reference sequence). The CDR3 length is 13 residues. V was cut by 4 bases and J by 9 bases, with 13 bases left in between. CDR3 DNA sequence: TGTGCCAGCAGCCCCCGGGGGGCTGGTGAGCAGTTCTTC. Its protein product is CASSPRGAGEQFF.

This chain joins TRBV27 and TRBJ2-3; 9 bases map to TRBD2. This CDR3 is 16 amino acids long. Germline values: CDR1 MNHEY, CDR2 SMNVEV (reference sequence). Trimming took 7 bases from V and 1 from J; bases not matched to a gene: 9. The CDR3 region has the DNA TGTGCCAGCACCTCGCTCCGACTAGCGGGCACAGATACGCAGTATTTT. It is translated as CASTSLRLAGTDTQYF.

CDR3 sequence: CASREREAYNEQFF. The CDR3 DNA reads as TGTGCCAGCAGAGAGCGGGAGGCCTACAATGAGCAGTTCTTC. The J gene is TRBJ2-1, the V gene TRBV6-5; 9 bases map to TRBD2. CDR1 and CDR2 from the germline V gene are MNHEY and SVGAGI. After removal of 6 bases from V and 2 bases from J, the junction contained 2 bases not matched to a gene. The CDR3 contains 14 residues.

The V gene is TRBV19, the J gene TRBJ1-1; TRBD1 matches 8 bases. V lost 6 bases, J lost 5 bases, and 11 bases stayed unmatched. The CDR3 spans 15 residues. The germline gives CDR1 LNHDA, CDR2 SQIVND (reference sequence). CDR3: CASSPDRGSRTEAFF. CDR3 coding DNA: TGTGCCAGTAGCCCTGACAGGGGAAGCCGAACTGAAGCTTTCTTT.